This TCR beta chain was obtained from a study of T cells in Graves' hyperthyroidism and ophthalmopathy. In germline, CDR1 is MNHEY, CDR2 SMNVEV (reference sequence). With 5 bases clipped from V and 6 bases from J, the junction kept 12 bases outside the gene matches. This CDR3 has 18 residues. Amplification of TCR beta CDR3 regions was performed using RNA transcripts as template. During a first-round RT-PCR of the TCR CDR3, the HTBI primer set was used. TCRdb itself ran the multiplex PCR reads through MiXCR, one entry per CDR3 protein. The sample has 500,000 to 750,000 distinct CDR3 sequences; less than 20% are singletons. This clonotype has a handful of counts.

The TCR sequence derives from a woman between 25 and 40 years old with Graves' hyperthyroidism. The V call is TRBV27, the J call TRBJ2-2; 13 bases fit TRBD2. Sequences were obtained from blood. The CDR3 DNA reads as TGTGCCAGCAGTCCAACCGGACTAGCGGGAGTTATTTCCGGGGAGCTGTTTTTT. Amino acids: CASSPTGLAGVISGELFF.